The next 5 T cell receptor beta chains were all read from a single sample in a study of T cells after yellow fever vaccination. TCRdb redid the calling of the 5' RACE reads with MiXCR, one entry per CDR3 protein. This sample carries 300,000 to 400,000 distinct CDR3 sequences, less than 9.5% of them seen once, and the ten largest clones take around 17%. The sequencing here drew on PBMCs, taken more than 40 days after the first yellow fever vaccination. Every receptor here comes from a man younger than 35 who received the YFV17D yellow fever vaccine.

The sample holds a few counts of this clonotype. V is TRBV20-1 and J is TRBJ1-5; TRBD1 matches 8 bases. Looked up from germline, CDR1 is DFQATT and CDR2 is SNEGSKA (reference sequence). The CDR3 runs 16 residues. V lost 3 bases, J lost 2 bases, and 9 bases stayed unmatched. For the CDR3, the DNA is TGCAGTGCTAGCCCGGACAGGGTTCGGGGCAATCAGCCCCAGCATTTT. Amino acid sequence: CSASPDRVRGNQPQHF.

This clonotype has more than one count but fewer than ten. The chain combines TRBV28 with TRBJ1-5; 9 bases match TRBD1. The germline V gene has CDR1 MDHEN and CDR2 SYDVKM. The V and J ends lost 5 bases and 1 base, in that order; junction bases with no gene match: 9. The length of the CDR3 is 17 residues. The CDR3 sequence is CASSEPGTGRSNQPQHF. The CDR3 DNA follows: TGTGCCAGCAGTGAGCCCGGGACAGGGAGGAGCAATCAGCCCCAGCATTTT.

This clonotype came up many times. The chain combines TRBV5-1 with TRBJ2-2, with D uncertain. The V end was cut by 5 bases, the J end by 5 bases, with 16 bases between. Germline CDR1 is SGHRS and CDR2 is YFSETQ. The CDR3 covers 15 residues. The CDR3 bases are TGCGCCAGCAGAGAAGGGTCAAGGCATACCGGGGAGCTGTTTTTT. Its protein is CASREGSRHTGELFF.

This clonotype occurred a few times. The V and J genes are TRBV19 and TRBJ2-1; 11 bases fit TRBD2. The CDR3 totals 16 residues. Trimming cost V 3 bases and J 4 bases; bases outside gene matches: 5. The V gene's germline CDR1 is LNHDA and CDR2 SQIVND (reference sequence). CDR3 in amino acids: CASSIGLAGGYNEQFF. The DNA of the CDR3 is TGTGCCAGTAGTATCGGTCTAGCGGGGGGATACAATGAGCAGTTCTTC.

This clonotype was counted between two and nine times. The V gene is TRBV5-1, the J gene TRBJ2-1, with 14 bases matching TRBD2. The V segment lost 4 bases and the J segment 0 bases; nucleotides outside the gene matches: 6. This CDR3 region has 18 residues. Germline loops: CDR1 SGHRS, CDR2 YFSETQ. The CDR3 here is CASSPGTSGGPSYNEQFF. The CDR3 DNA follows: TGCGCCAGCAGCCCAGGGACTAGCGGGGGCCCCTCCTACAATGAGCAGTTCTTC. The variable domain in full, completed from reference TRBV5-1 and TRBJ2-1, reads KAGVTQTPRYLIKTRGQQVTLSCSPISGHRSVSWYQQTPGQGLQFLFEYFSETQRNKGNFPGRFSGRQFSNSRSEMNVSTLELGDSALYLCASSPGTSGGPSYNEQFFGPGTRLTVL.